Shown below are 29 T cell receptor beta chains from a single sample sequenced in a study of Ad26.COV2.S vaccination and SARS-CoV-2 variants. The data were produced by immunoSEQ multiplex PCR, yet TCRdb's version contains in-frame clones alone and is incomplete. The sample holds 300,000 to 350,000 clones; 85% to 90% are singletons and the top ten take about 5%. Treatment denoted: roughly 18 received Ad26.COV2.S at low or high dose, single or two shots; 5 received placebo; per-sample allocation not given. Samples were taken on day 63 after the first vaccine or placebo injection. The specimen comprised peripheral blood, sampled in a trial of Ad26.COV2.S vaccine versus placebo. The receptors stem from a person between 18 and 65 years old who received the Ad26.COV2.S COVID-19 vaccine or a placebo.

This sequence joins TRBV25-1 and TRBJ2-3, with a possible D match to TRBD2 (6 bases). The length of the CDR3 is 15 residues. The V end was cut by 1 base, the J end by 0 bases, with 8 bases between. Germline assignment: CDR1 MGHDK and CDR2 SYGVNS. The CDR3: CASSEFGTSTDTQYF. CDR3 bases: TGTGCCAGCAGTGAATTTGGGACTAGCACAGATACGCAGTATTTT.

The chain couples TRBV27 to TRBJ2-7, with 7 bases that match TRBD1. The V segment lost 6 bases and the J segment 2 bases; nucleotides outside the gene matches: 16. The CDR3 is made up of 17 amino acids. Germline V gives CDR1 MNHEY, CDR2 SMNVEV (reference sequence). The CDR3 here is CASSRDPTGASPYEQYF. The CDR3 nucleotides are TGTGCCAGCAGCCGAGATCCCACAGGGGCCTCCCCCTACGAGCAGTACTTC.

The rearrangement links TRBV19 to TRBJ2-5; 9 bases match TRBD1. The CDR3 is made up of 17 amino acids. In germline, CDR1 is LNHDA, CDR2 SQIVND (reference sequence). The trim removed 0 bases at V and 1 base at J, leaving 6 bases unmatched. CDR3 coding DNA: TGTGCCAGTAGTATAGATAATCCGGGACAGGGCCAAGAGACCCAGTACTTC. Translating gives CASSIDNPGQGQETQYF.

V gene TRBV7-9 combines with J gene TRBJ2-3, with a possible D match to TRBD2 (5 bases). Germline values: CDR1 SEHNR, CDR2 FQNEAQ (reference sequence). V lost 4 bases and J 6 bases, leaving 11 bases between the germline ends. CDR3 length equals 13 residues. This chain's CDR3 is CASSSRGWDTQYF. Written as DNA, the CDR3 is TGTGCCAGCAGCTCTAGAGGGTGGGATACGCAGTATTTT.

The V and J genes are TRBV6-5 and TRBJ1-2; D is unclear. Germline lookup yields CDR1 MNHEY and CDR2 SVGAGI. This CDR3 has 15 amino acids. Trimming took off 0 bases at V and 2 bases at J, with 10 bases between the two ends. CDR3 amino acids: CASSYSLGTNYGYTF. The CDR3, as DNA: TGTGCCAGCAGTTACTCATTGGGCACAAACTATGGCTACACCTTC.

This clone showed up just once. This chain connects TRBV10-3 to TRBJ2-7, with TRBD1 identical over 7 bases. Germline V gene data show CDR1 as ENHRY and CDR2 as SYGVKD. The CDR3 sequence is 13 residues long. The trim removed 4 bases at V and 3 bases at J, leaving 3 bases unmatched. CDR3 protein: CAISARQGYEQYF. The CDR3 nucleotides are TGTGCCATCAGTGCGAGACAGGGCTACGAGCAGTACTTC.

This chain connects TRBV19 to TRBJ1-3; D might be TRBD1 (5 bases). Deletions cut 3 bases from V and 2 bases from J, with 20 bases between. Per germline, CDR1 LNHDA and CDR2 SQIVND (reference sequence). The CDR3 loop spans 18 amino acids. CDR3 residues: CASSIGAQPWSPGNTIYF. The CDR3 DNA reads TGTGCCAGTAGTATTGGGGCACAGCCCTGGAGTCCTGGAAACACCATATATTTT.

The chain couples TRBV3-1 (or the pseudogene TRBV3-2) to TRBJ2-5, with D possibly called TRBD1 or TRBD2 (5 bases each). Germline CDR1 and CDR2: LGHDT and YNNKEL (reference sequence). V was clipped by 1 base and J by 1 base, with 10 bases between them. The CDR3 runs to 15 residues. The CDR3 reads CASSQVYGTQETQYF. As DNA, the CDR3 is TGTGCCAGCAGCCAAGTTTACGGGACCCAAGAGACCCAGTACTTC.

The chain employs TRBV7-6 and TRBJ1-5; D uncertain. Per germline, CDR1 SGHVS and CDR2 FNYEAQ. V was cut by 0 bases and J by 2 bases, with 14 bases left in between. The CDR3 is 17 amino acids. In DNA form, the CDR3 reads TGTGCCAGCAGCTTAGCGCGGATTCCCGGGGGCAATCAGCCCCAGCATTTT. It yields the protein CASSLARIPGGNQPQHF. The entire variable domain, with the rest obtained from reference TRBV7-6 and TRBJ1-5, is as follows: GAGVSQSPRYKVTKRGQDVALRCDPISGHVSLYWYRQALGQGPEFLTYFNYEAQQDKSGLPNDRFSAERPEGSISTLTIQRTEQRDSAMYRCASSLARIPGGNQPQHFGDGTRLSIL.

The gene calls are TRBV6-5 and TRBJ1-4; D is possibly TRBD1 (6 bases). V was clipped by 2 bases and J by 4 bases, with 11 bases between them. CDR1 is MNHEY and CDR2 is SVGAGI in the germline V gene. CDR3 length: 15 amino acids. The CDR3 region is CASSYGGRVNEKLFF. The CDR3, as DNA: TGTGCCAGCAGTTACGGGGGCAGGGTTAATGAAAAACTGTTTTTT.

This sequence joins TRBV7-2 and TRBJ1-1, with a tentative D call TRBD1 (5 bases). Trimming stripped 1 base from V and 1 base from J, with 13 bases between. The CDR3 sequence is 16 residues long. Germline V gene data show CDR1 as SGHTA and CDR2 as FQGNSA. CDR3 protein: CASSLDWGWGNTEAFF. As DNA, the CDR3 is TGTGCCAGCAGCTTAGATTGGGGGTGGGGGAACACTGAAGCTTTCTTT. The full variable domain, in which reference TRBV7-2 and TRBJ1-1 provide the parts outside the CDR3, is GAGVSQSPSNKVTEKGKDVELRCDPISGHTALYWYRQSLGQGLEFLIYFQGNSAPDKSGLPSDRFSAERTGGSVSTLTIQRTQQEDSAVYLCASSLDWGWGNTEAFFGQGTRLTVV.

The chain recombines TRBV9 with TRBJ2-1; D gene unclear. CDR3 length equals 13 residues. Germline V gene lookup returns CDR1 SGDLS and CDR2 YYNGEE. V lost 0 bases and J lost 7, with 8 bases in between. The CDR3, as DNA: TGTGCCAGCAGCGTAGGAGGATGGAATGAGCAGTTCTTC. It encodes CASSVGGWNEQFF.

V gene TRBV5-1 combines with J gene TRBJ2-2, with 13 bases that match TRBD2. Germline values: CDR1 SGHRS, CDR2 YFSETQ. The V gene end was trimmed by 5 bases and the J gene end by 4 bases; junction bases not matched to a gene: 5. The CDR3 is made up of 16 amino acids. CDR3 nucleotide sequence: TGCGCCAGCAGAGCGGGACTAGCGGGGATCACCGGGGAGCTGTTTTTT. This sequence encodes CASRAGLAGITGELFF.

This chain links TRBV6-7 with TRBJ1-4; 10 nucleotides align to TRBD1. TRBV6-7 is designated an ORF whose function remains uncertain. Trimming at V came to 2 bases and at J to 0 bases, leaving 6 bases not matched to a gene. The CDR3 is 18 residues long. The CDR3 nucleotides read TGTGCCAGCAGTTACGGCCCGGGACAGGGGACAACTAATGAAAAACTGTTTTTT. Translation: CASSYGPGQGTTNEKLFF.

For this clone: Other DNA sequences within the sample encode an identical CDR3. V gene TRBV7-9 combines with J gene TRBJ1-6; D is uncertain. The CDR3 is made up of 13 amino acids. The germline V and J ends were trimmed by 1 base and 6 bases, with 4 bases remaining between them. The germline CDR1 and CDR2 sequences are SEHNR and FQNEAQ (reference sequence). CDR3 protein: CASSLDPNSPLHF. In DNA, the CDR3 is TGTGCCAGCAGCTTAGACCCTAATTCACCCCTCCACTTT.

The chain joins TRBV5-6 to TRBJ1-5, with 8 bases aligning to TRBD1. The germline V gene encodes CDR1 SGHDT and CDR2 YYEEEE. This CDR3 is built from 14 residues. The J segment lost 4 bases and the V segment lost 0 bases, leaving 0 bases of the junction unmatched. CDR3 region: CASSLGTGNQPQHF. As DNA, the CDR3 is TGTGCCAGCAGCTTGGGGACAGGGAATCAGCCCCAGCATTTT.

The rearrangement links TRBV28 to TRBJ2-1; D is unresolved. V lost 5 bases to trimming and J lost 0 bases, with 8 bases between them. Germline V CDR1 and CDR2: MDHEN, SYDVKM. The CDR3 has 14 amino acids. This CDR3 reads CASSLQSSYNEQFF. The CDR3 DNA is TGTGCCAGCAGTCTACAAAGCTCCTACAATGAGCAGTTCTTC.

V gene TRBV4-2 combines with J gene TRBJ1-4; D is ambiguous. CDR1 and CDR2 (germline): LGHNA, YNFKEQ. The V and J ends lost 3 bases and 0 bases respectively, with 14 bases between them. The CDR3 is made up of 17 amino acids. Here the CDR3 reads CASSHLSPGSTNEKLFF. CDR3 nucleotide sequence: TGTGCCAGCAGCCACCTTTCTCCTGGGTCAACTAATGAAAAACTGTTTTTT.

This clone appeared once. The gene calls are TRBV11-3 and TRBJ2-1; a weak D match, TRBD2 (6 bases). Trimming shortened V by 3 bases and J by 7 bases, and 19 bases separated the two germline ends. The germline CDR1 and CDR2 sequences are SGHNT and YENEEA. The CDR3 loop spans 16 amino acids. CDR3 nucleotides: TGTGCCAGCAGCTTTGAATCGGAGGGGCCATCGAATGAGCAGTTCTTC. Its protein product is CASSFESEGPSNEQFF.

This chain connects TRBV5-4 to TRBJ1-1, with TRBD1 identical over 9 bases. This CDR3 is built from 14 residues. V lost 2 bases and J lost 4; bases outside the gene matches: 3. The germline V gene encodes CDR1 SGHNT and CDR2 YYREEE (reference sequence). CDR3: CASSFSTGGTEAFF. The CDR3, as DNA: TGTGCCAGCAGCTTTTCGACAGGGGGCACTGAAGCTTTCTTT.

CDR3 protein: CASSSTFHPGAANYGYTF. In DNA form, the CDR3 reads TGTGCCAGCAGCTCCACCTTCCACCCAGGGGCTGCTAACTATGGCTACACCTTC. The chain employs TRBV7-9 and TRBJ1-2, with D possibly being TRBD1 (6 bases). Trimming shortened V by 4 bases and J by 0 bases, and 21 bases separated the two germline ends. The germline CDR1 and CDR2 sequences are SEHNR and FQNEAQ (reference sequence). The CDR3 runs 18 residues.

The rearrangement links TRBV7-9 to TRBJ1-1; no clear D. CDR3 length: 14 amino acids. CDR1 and CDR2 (germline): SEHNR, FQNEAQ (reference sequence). The V and J ends lost 7 bases and 2 bases respectively, with 14 bases between them. Here the CDR3 DNA reads TGTGCCAGCACCCCTTTGGGAGCCAACACTGAAGCTTTCTTT. It is translated as CASTPLGANTEAFF.

V and J are TRBV19 and TRBJ1-6; possible D gene TRBD1, 5 bases. V was pared by 5 bases and J by 7 bases, with 12 bases between. The CDR3 has 14 amino acids. Germline V gives CDR1 LNHDA, CDR2 SQIVND (reference sequence). The chain's CDR3 is CASSGGVSNSPLHF. CDR3 in DNA: TGTGCCAGTAGTGGGGGGGTGTCCAATTCACCCCTCCACTTT.

This chain joins TRBV7-2 and TRBJ2-5; 7 nucleotides line up with TRBD2. V trimming: 3 bases; J trimming: 5 bases; junction bases outside the gene matches: 6. Germline-derived CDR1 and CDR2 are SGHTA and FQGNSA. The CDR3 consists of 14 residues. The CDR3 DNA follows: TGTGCCAGCAGCTTCGCGGGAGCTATGGAGACCCAGTACTTC. Protein: CASSFAGAMETQYF.

The J gene is TRBJ1-6, the V gene TRBV5-4; no definite D call. The V gene's germline CDR1 is SGHNT and CDR2 YYREEE (reference sequence). The CDR3 length is 10 residues. V lost 7 bases and J 9 bases, leaving 5 bases between the germline ends. CDR3: CASGSSPLHF. The DNA for the CDR3 is TGTGCCAGCGGTTCTTCACCCCTCCACTTT.

This sequence joins TRBV7-2 and TRBJ2-1; 8 bases line up with TRBD2. The CDR3 is 15 residues long. CDR1 is SGHTA, CDR2 FQGNSA, per germline. V was clipped by 5 bases and J by 3 bases; unmatched bases: 6. The CDR3 bases are TGTGCCAGCAGCGTAACTAGCGGACTCTACAATGAGCAGTTCTTC. Translated, it gives CASSVTSGLYNEQFF.

The chain has TRBV13 and TRBJ2-1, with 11 nucleotides matching TRBD2. The germline V gene has CDR1 PRHDT and CDR2 FYEKMQ (reference sequence). The CDR3 has 16 residues. The V and J ends lost 6 bases and 4 bases, in that order; junction bases with no gene match: 8. The CDR3 bases are TGTGCCAGCAGAGACCGGACTAGCGGGCTGTACAATGAGCAGTTCTTC. This encodes CASRDRTSGLYNEQFF.

V usage is TRBV12-5 and J usage is TRBJ1-5; 10 nucleotides line up with TRBD1. Per germline, CDR1 LGHNT and CDR2 FRNRAP. With 5 bases clipped from V and 5 bases from J, the junction kept 6 bases outside the gene matches. The CDR3 consists of 15 residues. The CDR3 sequence is CASGPLTGGDQPQHF. In nucleotides, the CDR3 is TGTGCTAGTGGTCCCCTGACAGGGGGCGATCAGCCCCAGCATTTT.

The V and J genes are TRBV4-3 and TRBJ2-1; possibly TRBD2 for D (7 bases). The germline CDR1 and CDR2 sequences are LGHNA and YSLEER. V was cut by 0 bases and J by 5 bases, with 14 bases left in between. The CDR3 length is 16 residues. The CDR3 sequence is CASSQEGGGIHNEQFF. CDR3 sequence (DNA): TGCGCCAGCAGCCAAGAGGGAGGGGGGATCCACAATGAGCAGTTCTTC.